This TCR beta chain was documented in a study of cytomegalovirus exposure and HLA in healthy donors. Background on the study: Early released data comprised 80 million to 90 million unique TCRs from HLA-typed donors. Findings and caveats of the study: Later work associated roughly 15,000 TCR beta sequences with HLA alleles at 0.05 false discovery rate. Investigators reported 150 to 200 TCR beta chains as tied to cytomegalovirus.

V trimming: 6 bases; J trimming: 2 bases; junction bases outside the gene matches: 6. This CDR3 is built from 15 residues. Germline V gene data show CDR1 as SEHNR and CDR2 as FQNEAQ (reference sequence). Use of 60 Vbeta and 13 Jbeta primers characterized the PCR. Per the original methods: A later analysis tallied 87 million or so unique TCR beta chains, 8.5 million to 11 million of them shared. This table comes from immunoSEQ multiplex PCR, and its TCRdb copy is limited to in-frame clones, with some not included. V, J and clone size were drawn from that table, and D and trimming were deduced from the DNA. The sample includes approximately 220,000 clones, around 79% seen only once; the top ten take roughly 1.9%. A note on this clone: Its antigen is still unknown.

V gene TRBV7-9 combines with J gene TRBJ2-2, with 7 positions matching TRBD1. This clonotype was sampled from a man younger than 35 in good health and CMV-seronegative. The sample taken for sequencing was PBMCs. The CDR3 DNA follows: TGTGCCAGCAGGCCCGGGACAGTTAACACCGGGGAGCTGTTTTTT. Its protein is CASRPGTVNTGELFF.